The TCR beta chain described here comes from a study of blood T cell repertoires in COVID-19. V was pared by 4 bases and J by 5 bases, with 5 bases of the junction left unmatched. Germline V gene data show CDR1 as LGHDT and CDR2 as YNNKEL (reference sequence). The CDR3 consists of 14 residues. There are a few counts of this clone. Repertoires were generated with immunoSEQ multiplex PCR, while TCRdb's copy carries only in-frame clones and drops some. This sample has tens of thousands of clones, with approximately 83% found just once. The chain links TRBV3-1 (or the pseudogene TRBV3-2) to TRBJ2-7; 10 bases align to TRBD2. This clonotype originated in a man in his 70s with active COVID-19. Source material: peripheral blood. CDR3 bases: TGTGCCAGCAGCCTTCTAGCGGGAGACCACGAGCAGTACTTC. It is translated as CASSLLAGDHEQYF.